Shown below are 10 T cell receptor beta chains from a single sample sequenced in a study of T cells after posttransplantation cyclophosphamide. Assay used: immunoSEQ multiplex PCR; TCRdb lists only in-frame clones, some missing. The profile shows roughly 10,000 clones, roughly 95% of them singletons. The sample comprised naive CD8+ T cells sorted from PBMCs. The source of these receptors is a man aged 30 to 45 in good health and a related stem cell transplant donor.

This chain uses TRBV4-1 with TRBJ2-3; 13 bases match TRBD2. CDR1 and CDR2 from the germline V gene are MGHRA and YSYEKL. This CDR3 spans 16 amino acids. V trimming: 3 bases; J trimming: 2 bases; junction bases outside the gene matches: 2. The CDR3 nucleotides are TGCGCCAGCAGCCAGACTAGCGGGGGGTACACAGATACGCAGTATTTT. Residues: CASSQTSGGYTDTQYF.

The CDR3 bases are TGCAGCGTCGTCCCGGGACTAGATACGCAGTATTTT. Protein sequence: CSVVPGLDTQYF. V usage is TRBV29-1 and J usage is TRBJ2-3, with D perhaps matching TRBD2 (6 bases). The CDR3 runs 12 residues. The V end lost 6 bases, the J end lost 5 bases, and 12 bases lay between the germline ends. Germline lookup yields CDR1 SQVTM and CDR2 ANQGSEA.

The chain couples TRBV6-5 to TRBJ1-1, with a weak D call TRBD1 (5 bases). The CDR3 runs 14 residues. Germline V gene sequence: CDR1 MNHEY, CDR2 SVGAGI. Trimming took off 3 bases at V and 1 base at J, with 9 bases between the two ends. The CDR3 DNA reads TGTGCCAGCAGTTATGGGGCCCCGAACACTGAAGCTTTCTTT. Protein: CASSYGAPNTEAFF.

The genes are TRBV12-5 and TRBJ2-2, with 9 nucleotides matching TRBD2. Trimming removed 4 bases from V and 4 bases from J; junction bases left unmatched: 10. The germline V gene has CDR1 LGHNT and CDR2 FRNRAP. This CDR3 comprises 17 residues. CDR3 sequence (DNA): TGTGCTAGTGGTTCCCCCCGCAGCGGGGGGCCCACCGGGGAGCTGTTTTTT. It translates to CASGSPRSGGPTGELFF.

V usage is TRBV7-9 and J usage is TRBJ1-1; D uncertain. This CDR3 comprises 15 residues. Germline V gene data show CDR1 as SEHNR and CDR2 as FQNEAQ (reference sequence). V was pared by 8 bases and J by 1 base, with 17 bases between. The CDR3 sequence is CASPGEGGSNTEAFF. In DNA, the CDR3 is TGTGCCAGCCCAGGTGAAGGTGGGTCGAACACTGAAGCTTTCTTT. The variable domain in full, completed from reference TRBV7-9 and TRBJ1-1, reads DTGVSQNPRHKITKRGQNVTFRCDPISEHNRLYWYRQTLGQGPEFLTYFQNEAQLEKSRLLSDRFSAERPKGSFSTLEIQRTEQGDSAMYLCASPGEGGSNTEAFFGQGTRLTVV.

The chain combines TRBV7-9 with TRBJ1-2, with D maybe TRBD1 (6 bases). The CDR3 extends over 15 amino acids. The V end was cut by 4 bases, the J end by 2 bases, with 14 bases between. Germline-derived CDR1 and CDR2 are SEHNR and FQNEAQ (reference sequence). The CDR3 region has the DNA TGTGCCAGCAGCTCGGATGGACAGATAAACTATGGCTACACCTTC. It specifies CASSSDGQINYGYTF. The whole variable domain, remainder taken from reference TRBV7-9 and TRBJ1-2, is DTGVSQNPRHKITKRGQNVTFRCDPISEHNRLYWYRQTLGQGPEFLTYFQNEAQLEKSRLLSDRFSAERPKGSFSTLEIQRTEQGDSAMYLCASSSDGQINYGYTFGSGTRLTVV.

The CDR3 sequence is CASSEAERVNEQYF. Here the CDR3 DNA reads TGTGCCAGCAGTGAAGCGGAGAGGGTCAACGAGCAGTACTTC. This chain joins TRBV6-1 and TRBJ2-7, with a possible D match to TRBD2 (5 bases). The CDR3 consists of 14 residues. CDR1 is MNHNS and CDR2 is SASEGT in the germline V gene. The V gene lost 0 bases and the J gene lost 5 bases, with 11 bases spanning the gap.

CDR3 residues: CASSYFEGAGTEAFF. CDR3 nucleotide sequence: TGTGCCAGCAGTTACTTTGAGGGGGCGGGCACTGAAGCTTTCTTT. The rearrangement uses TRBV6-5 and TRBJ1-1; TRBD1 matches 7 bases. The V gene end was trimmed by 1 base and the J gene end by 4 bases; junction bases not matched to a gene: 6. The CDR3 length is 15 residues. Germline values: CDR1 MNHEY, CDR2 SVGAGI.

Turning to this clone: The junction departs from germline at one end; a sequencing error may be responsible. The chain combines TRBV27 with TRBJ2-7, with 7 bases matching TRBD1. Per germline, CDR1 MNHEY and CDR2 SMNVEV (reference sequence). There are 14 residues in the CDR3. The CDR3 bases are TGTGCCAGCAGTCCAAGACAGGGCCACTACGGGCAGTACTTC. Protein sequence: CASSPRQGHYGQYF.

CDR3 amino acids: CASSFKSSYEQYF. The CDR3 DNA follows: TGTGCCAGCAGCTTTAAGAGCTCCTACGAGCAGTACTTC. The chain recombines TRBV5-6 with TRBJ2-7; D remains ambiguous. The V gene's germline CDR1 is SGHDT and CDR2 YYEEEE. Trimming took off 2 bases at V and 0 bases at J, with 6 bases between the two ends. The CDR3 is 13 residues long.